This T cell receptor (beta chain) was sequenced in a study of radiation and T cells in renal cell carcinoma (dated by TCRdb to between 2020 and 2021). Turning to the overall study: Samples came from a clinical trial, in which primary renal cell carcinomas received 15 Gy stereotactic body radiation therapy followed by nephrectomy 4 weeks later. TCR beta sequencing covered over 50 samples in total, comprising some 25 tumors and about 27 peripheral blood samples. Across all 53 samples, 4,016,671 unique CDR3 nucleotide sequences encoding some 3,000,000 unique CDR3 amino acid sequences were identified. Results the study describes overall, beyond this receptor: In blood, the top tumor clonotypes increased between baseline and 2 weeks post-radiation and then shrank by 4 weeks, which suggests that tumor-resident clones expanded only transiently. Because no pretreatment tumor biopsies were available, whether clonotypes were present in the tumor at baseline could not be determined. The single-armed trial design could not address effects of radiation dose or scheduling on the TCR repertoire. Tracking of blood repertoire dynamics stopped at three to five weeks after treatment, with no follow-up past that point.

In regard to this clone: Which antigen it targets is not known. No quality values exist for individual bases; no much larger clone is one base distant.

TCR beta libraries were generated from genomic DNA with the immunoSEQ kit, following the manufacturer's recommendations. To prepare libraries, a first multiplex PCR with proprietary primers was run, followed by a second PCR that added unique barcodes, and a bead cleanup was done after each round. Each sample batch included a kit-provided positive control reaction and a negative control reaction. The final libraries underwent checking on an Agilent 4200 TapeStation D1000 ScreenTape, volumetric pooling, and quantification by qPCR. Sequencing ran on an Illumina NextSeq500 with a MidOutput 150-cycle cartridge, using 156 Read1 and 15 Index1 cycles with kit custom primers. The pooled library was loaded at approximately 1 pM with an approximately 21% PhiX control spike-in. Turning to the authors' computational methods: The vendor-processed data were analyzed in R, and a clonotype was defined as all T cells that share the same CDR3 nucleotide sequence. In the clone abundance analyses, frequencies in each sample were normalized to that sample's 10,000 most abundant clones. Before analysis, public T cell clones were removed, and these numbered fewer than five per sample on average. Tumor-enriched clonotypes and baseline blood-enriched clonotypes were defined as those with an abundance difference of at least 32-fold between compartments. Clonotypes expanded or contracted between blood time points were identified with a beta-binomial differential abundance model. Similarity between tumor and blood repertoires was quantified using the Baroni-Urbani and Buser coefficient, and groups were compared with two-tailed Wilcoxon tests in R. TCRdb carries this immuneACCESS record with in-frame sequences only. Its versions omit some clonotypes, under half of them owing to an unresolved V gene in the studies checked, with the rest unexplained. V, J and clone size are those of that table, while D and trimming were read from the DNA. The sample table lists 40,000 to 60,000 clones, about 80% of them with a count of one. Around 28% of the sample belongs to the ten largest clones.

Explained via the paper, the time point label denotes: blood 2 weeks post-SBRT. The treatment or condition label for this specimen denotes: 15 Gy SBRT to primary tumor, nephrectomy 4 weeks later. To follow tumor-enriched clonotypes, peripheral blood was collected serially from radiation-treated patients at baseline and again at 2 weeks and 4 weeks after SBRT. All patients had renal cell carcinoma with clear cell pathology. Genomic DNA for TCR sequencing was prepared using the QIAamp DNA Blood Mini Kit (Qiagen). The analyses included just those samples that passed every quality control check. The germline V gene (reference sequence) provides CDR1 SEHNR and CDR2 FQNEAQ. From its cysteine to its phenylalanine, the CDR3 spans 14 amino acids. Only the CDR3 part of the read is kept: 42 bases, read in frame from the first base. From V the trimming removes 2 bases and from J it removes 12 bases, while the gene matches leave 8 bases of the junction unaccounted for.

This clonotype originated in a woman in her 70s with renal cell carcinoma. Specimen: blood, collected from a patient whose treatment included radiotherapy and nephrectomy. Here the chain combines TRBV7-9 and TRBJ2-1, with 9 bases in between that match TRBD1. The encoded CDR3 is CASSLPPGQGAQFF. The sequenced DNA is TGTGCCAGCAGCTTACCCCCGGGACAGGGTGCGCAGTTCTTC.